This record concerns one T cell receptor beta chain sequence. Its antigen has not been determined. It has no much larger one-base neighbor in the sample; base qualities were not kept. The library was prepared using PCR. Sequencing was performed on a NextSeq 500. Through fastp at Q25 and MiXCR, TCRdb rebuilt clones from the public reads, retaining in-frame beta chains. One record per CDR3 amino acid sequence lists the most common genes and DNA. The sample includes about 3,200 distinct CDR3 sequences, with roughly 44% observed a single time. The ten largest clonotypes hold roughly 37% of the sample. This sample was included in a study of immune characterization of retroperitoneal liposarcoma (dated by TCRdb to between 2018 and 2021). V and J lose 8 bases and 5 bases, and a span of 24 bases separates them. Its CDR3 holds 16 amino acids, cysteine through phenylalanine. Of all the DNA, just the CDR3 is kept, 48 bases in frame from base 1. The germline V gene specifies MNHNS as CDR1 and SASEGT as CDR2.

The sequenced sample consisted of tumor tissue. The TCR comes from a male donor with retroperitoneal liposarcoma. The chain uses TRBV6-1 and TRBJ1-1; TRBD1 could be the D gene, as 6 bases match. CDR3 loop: CASLKGGAEVRTEAFF. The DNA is TGTGCCAGCTTAAAGGGGGGGGCGGAAGTGCGGACTGAAGCTTTCTTT.